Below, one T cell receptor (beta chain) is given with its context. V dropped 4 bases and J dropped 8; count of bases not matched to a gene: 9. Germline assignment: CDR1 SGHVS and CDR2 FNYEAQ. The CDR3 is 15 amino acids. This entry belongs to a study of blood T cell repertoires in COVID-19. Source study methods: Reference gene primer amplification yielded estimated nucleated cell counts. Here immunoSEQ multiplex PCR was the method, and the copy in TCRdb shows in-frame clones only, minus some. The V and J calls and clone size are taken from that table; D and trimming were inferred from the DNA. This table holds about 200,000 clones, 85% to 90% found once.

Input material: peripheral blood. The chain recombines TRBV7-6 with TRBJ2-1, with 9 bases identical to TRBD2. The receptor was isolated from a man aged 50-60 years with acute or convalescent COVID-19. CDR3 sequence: CASSSQAGGPDEQFF. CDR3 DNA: TGTGCCAGCAGCTCCCAGGCGGGGGGGCCAGATGAGCAGTTCTTC.